The source of this TCR beta chain is a study of cytomegalovirus exposure and HLA in healthy donors. General study findings and limits: The majority of TCR sequences were rare, yet some public TCRs appeared in many donors. Subsequent analysis found a tendency for first-cohort TCR clusters to co-occur within the 120 or so validation repertoires. There were 150 to 200 TCR beta chains listed as cytomegalovirus-associated. Confirmation in vitro established that a few CMV-associated chains were specific for CMV antigens.

Trimming took off 4 bases at V and 2 bases at J, with 13 bases between the two ends. Germline V gene lookup returns CDR1 SGHDT and CDR2 YYEEEE. The CDR3 contains 14 residues. Profiled with immunoSEQ multiplex PCR; TCRdb holds only in-frame clones, not every one. The sample includes approximately 120,000 clones, 94% of them seen just once. For this clone: Its antigen remains unidentified.

The sequence came from a woman younger than 30 in good health and CMV-seronegative. The chain couples TRBV5-6 to TRBJ2-7; D perhaps matches TRBD1 (6 bases). What was sequenced was PBMCs. The CDR3 reads CASSRQARPYEQYF. The CDR3 DNA reads TGTGCCAGCAGCCGACAGGCCAGACCCTACGAGCAGTACTTC.